One sample yielded the 3 T cell receptor beta chains listed below, sequenced in a study of OX40 agonist ivuxolimab in advanced cancers. Profiling relied on immunoSEQ multiplex PCR, and the TCRdb table lists in-frame clones only, not all of them. There are approximately 69,000 clones in the sample; approximately 84% occur only once, and 7.5% to 9% lies in the top ten. The source material was CD4+ or CD8+ T cells sorted from blood, sampled in a trial of the OX40 agonist ivuxolimab. These receptors came from an adult with an advanced solid tumor such as melanoma, head and neck, liver or kidney cancer.

This clone has just one count. This sequence joins TRBV5-1 and TRBJ1-6; D remains ambiguous. The CDR3 sequence is 18 residues long. Trimming cost V 0 bases and J 0 bases, with 13 bases left between them. Germline V gives CDR1 SGHRS, CDR2 YFSETQ. CDR3 coding DNA: TGCGCCAGCAGCTTGGCCGGCCAGCAGAGCTCCTATAATTCACCCCTCCACTTT. Encoded protein: CASSLAGQQSSYNSPLHF.

The chain couples TRBV2 to TRBJ1-2; 8 nucleotides agree with TRBD1. V lost 8 bases to trimming and J lost 1 base; unmatched junction nucleotides: 9. The CDR3 loop spans 15 amino acids. Germline V lookup: CDR1 SNHLY, CDR2 FYNNEI. CDR3 DNA sequence: TGTGCCAGCCCAGCATCGACAGGGGTTAACTATGGCTACACCTTC. It translates to CASPASTGVNYGYTF.

This chain uses TRBV4-3 with TRBJ1-1, with 9 bases matching TRBD1. V lost 4 bases and J lost 9; bases outside the gene matches: 9. In germline, CDR1 is LGHNA, CDR2 YSLEER. The CDR3 is 14 amino acids. The CDR3 sequence is CASSPEDRGDKAFF. The CDR3 DNA reads TGCGCCAGCAGCCCCGAAGACAGGGGGGATAAAGCTTTCTTT.